This T cell receptor beta chain derives from a study of shared clonotypes between healthy human individuals. Study details: Plates per donor: three CD4 naive, three CD4 memory, two CD8 naive, one CD8 memory. Study-wide points: Naive subsets generally exceeded memory subsets in estimated richness. Among non-shared clonotypes, generation probabilities were lower than among those shared by all four donors.

The V and J ends lost 4 bases and 1 base, in that order; junction bases with no gene match: 6. Looked up from germline, CDR1 is MDHEN and CDR2 is SYDVKM. This CDR3 region has 15 residues. Running of the assay took place at deep level. The data were produced by immunoSEQ multiplex PCR, yet TCRdb's version contains in-frame clones alone and is incomplete. The table has over a million clones, about 84% seen once. With regard to this clone: Its target is not known.

The gene calls are TRBV28 and TRBJ1-1; 7 bases agree with TRBD1. This TCR was sampled from a man aged 18 to 29 in good health. Some clones in this sample may be carry-over from other donors' samples. The specimen was memory CD4+ T cells from PBMCs. Indicated subset: CD45RA-negative fraction. The CDR3 DNA follows: TGTGCCAGCAGTTACCCCAGGGGGTCGAACACTGAAGCTTTCTTT. It translates to CASSYPRGSNTEAFF.